This T cell receptor beta chain stems from a study of cytomegalovirus exposure and HLA in healthy donors. Study overall: Roughly 85 million unique TCRs from HLA-typed donors were held in an early release of data. Overall study findings and caveats: Serostatus for CMV was the only available immune exposure information.

The study ran its PCR with 60 Vbeta and 13 Jbeta primers. In the original analysis: In a later analysis, the count reached some 75 million unique TCR beta chains, with approximately 10 million shared. Assay used: immunoSEQ multiplex PCR; TCRdb lists only in-frame clones, some missing. V and J calls plus clone size are reproduced from that table; the DNA served to infer D and trimming. The data hold about 100,000 clones, with around 76% observed a single time. As concerns this clone: What it binds is unknown.

The V segment lost 5 bases and the J segment 0 bases; nucleotides outside the gene matches: 4. CDR1 and CDR2 from the germline V gene are SGHTA and FQGNSA. This CDR3 spans 14 amino acids. Sequenced material: PBMCs. The chain uses TRBV7-2 and TRBJ2-7, with TRBD1 matching over 7 bases. The TCR sequence derives from a middle-aged man in good health and CMV-seropositive. The CDR3 DNA reads TGTGCCAGCAGCCCTAGACAGGGCTCCTACGAGCAGTACTTC. This sequence encodes CASSPRQGSYEQYF.